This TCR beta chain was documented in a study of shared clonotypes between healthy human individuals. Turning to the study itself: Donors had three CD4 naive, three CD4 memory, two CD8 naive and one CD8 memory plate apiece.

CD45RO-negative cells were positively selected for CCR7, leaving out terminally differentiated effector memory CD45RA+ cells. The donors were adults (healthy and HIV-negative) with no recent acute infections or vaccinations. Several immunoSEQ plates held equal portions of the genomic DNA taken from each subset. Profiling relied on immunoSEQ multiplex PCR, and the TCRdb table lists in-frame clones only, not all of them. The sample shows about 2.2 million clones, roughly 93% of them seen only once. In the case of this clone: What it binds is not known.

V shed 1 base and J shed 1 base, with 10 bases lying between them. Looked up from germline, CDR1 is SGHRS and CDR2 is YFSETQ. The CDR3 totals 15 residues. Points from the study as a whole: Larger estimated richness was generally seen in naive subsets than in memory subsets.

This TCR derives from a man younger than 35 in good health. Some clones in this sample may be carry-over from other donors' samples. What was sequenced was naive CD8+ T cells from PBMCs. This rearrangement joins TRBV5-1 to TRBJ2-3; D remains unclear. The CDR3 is CASSLTPFGTDTQYF. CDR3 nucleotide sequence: TGCGCCAGCAGCTTGACTCCGTTTGGCACAGATACGCAGTATTTT.